This T cell receptor beta chain was captured in a study of blood T cell repertoires in COVID-19. Study background: Some COVID-19 samples were acute and others convalescent; all came from the United States, Italy and Spain. T cells, B-cell-depleted T cells, or PBMCs provided the cDNA or gDNA that served as material.

During active infection, Seattle patients enrolled and were then monitored through disease. Original analysis: By means of reference gene primer amplification, nucleated cell counts were estimated. Profiling relied on immunoSEQ multiplex PCR, and the TCRdb table lists in-frame clones only, not all of them. V and J calls and clone size are given by that table; D and trimming were obtained from the DNA. The table lists under 200,000 clones, around 87% of them singletons. The length of the CDR3 is 17 residues. Losses at the gene ends were 4 bases for V and 4 bases for J; bases not matched to a gene: 10. Germline values: CDR1 MDHEN, CDR2 SYDVKM.

This receptor was obtained from an elderly woman with COVID-19, enrolled during active disease. The gene calls are TRBV28 and TRBJ2-5; 12 positions agree with TRBD2. Specimen: peripheral blood. This chain's CDR3 is CASSSLPGLAGSETQYF. CDR3 DNA sequence: TGTGCCAGCAGTTCATTACCGGGACTAGCGGGCTCAGAGACCCAGTACTTC.